This record looks at one T cell receptor beta chain sequence and its context. The entry originates in a study of T cell changes during pregnancy in multiple sclerosis. Sequenced by immunoSEQ multiplex PCR; TCRdb stores in-frame clones only, minus some. The sample carries some 96,000 clones, 80% to 95% recorded once. The CDR3 loop spans 14 amino acids. The germline V and J ends were trimmed by 1 base and 6 bases, with 13 bases remaining between them. Germline V gene sequence: CDR1 GTSNPN, CDR2 SVGIG (reference sequence). The chain combines TRBV30 with TRBJ2-1; weak D call: TRBD2 (6 bases). This sequence was found in a female donor with multiple sclerosis, enrolled in a pregnancy study. This sample comprised peripheral blood, obtained after pregnancy. CDR3 in amino acids: CAWSEGTALNEQFF. The CDR3 nucleotides are TGTGCCTGGAGTGAAGGGACTGCCCTCAATGAGCAGTTCTTC.